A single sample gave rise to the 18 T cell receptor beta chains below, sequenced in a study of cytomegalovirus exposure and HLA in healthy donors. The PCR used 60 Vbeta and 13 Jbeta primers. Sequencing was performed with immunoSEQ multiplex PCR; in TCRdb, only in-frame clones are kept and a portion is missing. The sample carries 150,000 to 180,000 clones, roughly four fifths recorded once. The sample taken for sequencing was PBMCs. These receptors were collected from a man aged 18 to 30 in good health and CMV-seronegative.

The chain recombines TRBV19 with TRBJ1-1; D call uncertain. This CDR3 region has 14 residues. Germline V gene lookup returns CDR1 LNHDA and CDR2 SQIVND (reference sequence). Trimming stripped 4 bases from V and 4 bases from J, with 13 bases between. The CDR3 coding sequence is TGTGCCAGTAGTAGGGTGGGAGTAGGCACTGAAGCTTTCTTT. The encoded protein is CASSRVGVGTEAFF. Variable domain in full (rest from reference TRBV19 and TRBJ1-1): DGGITQSPKYLFRKEGQNVTLSCEQNLNHDAMYWYRQDPGQGLRLIYYSQIVNDFQKGDIAEGYSVSREKKESFPLTVTSAQKNPTAFYLCASSRVGVGTEAFFGQGTRLTVV.

The CDR3 loop is CASSQVRFSGNTIYF. The CDR3 DNA reads TGTGCCAGCTCCCAGGTTAGGTTCTCTGGAAACACCATATATTTT. The chain combines TRBV19 with TRBJ1-3; D unclear. V was clipped by 9 bases and J by 0 bases, with 15 bases between them. The germline V gene has CDR1 LNHDA and CDR2 SQIVND (reference sequence). There are 15 residues in the CDR3.

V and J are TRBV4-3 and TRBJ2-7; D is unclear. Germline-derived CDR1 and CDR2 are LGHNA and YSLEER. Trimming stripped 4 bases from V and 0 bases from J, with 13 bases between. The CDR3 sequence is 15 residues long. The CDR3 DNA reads TGCGCCAGCAGCCCCTTCCAACTAAGCTCCTACGAGCAGTACTTC. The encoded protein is CASSPFQLSSYEQYF.

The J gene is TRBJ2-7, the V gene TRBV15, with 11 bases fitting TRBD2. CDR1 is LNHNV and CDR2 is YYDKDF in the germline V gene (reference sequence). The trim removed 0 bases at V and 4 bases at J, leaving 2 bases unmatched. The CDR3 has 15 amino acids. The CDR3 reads CATSRDLAGGYEQYF. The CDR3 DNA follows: TGTGCCACCAGCAGAGATTTAGCGGGAGGGTACGAGCAGTACTTC.

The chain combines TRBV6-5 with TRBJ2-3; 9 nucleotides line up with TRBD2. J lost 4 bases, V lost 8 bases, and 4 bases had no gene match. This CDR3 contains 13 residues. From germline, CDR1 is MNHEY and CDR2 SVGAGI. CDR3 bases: TGTGCCAGCCGGGCGGGAGGGGCAGATACGCAGTATTTT. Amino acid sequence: CASRAGGADTQYF.

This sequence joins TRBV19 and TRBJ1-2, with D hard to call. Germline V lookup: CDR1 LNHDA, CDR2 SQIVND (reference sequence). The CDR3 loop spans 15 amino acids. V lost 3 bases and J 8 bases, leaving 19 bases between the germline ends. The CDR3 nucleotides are TGTGCCAGTAGTATCTTACTAATCTCCGTGGCGGGCTACACCTTC. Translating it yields CASSILLISVAGYTF.

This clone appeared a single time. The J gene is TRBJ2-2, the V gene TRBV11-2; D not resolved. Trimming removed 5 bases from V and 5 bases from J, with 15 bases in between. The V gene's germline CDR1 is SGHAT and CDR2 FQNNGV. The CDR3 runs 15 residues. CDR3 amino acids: CASSPVRQATGELFF. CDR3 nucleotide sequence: TGTGCCAGCAGCCCCGTTCGGCAGGCGACCGGGGAGCTGTTTTTT. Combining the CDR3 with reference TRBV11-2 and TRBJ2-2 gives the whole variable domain EAGVAQSPRYKIIEKRQSVAFWCNPISGHATLYWYQQILGQGPKLLIQFQNNGVVDDSQLPKDRFSAERLKGVDSTLKIQPAKLEDSAVYLCASSPVRQATGELFFGEGSRLTVL.

Here the CDR3 DNA reads TGTGCCAGCAGCCGTAGTCAGGGGGGCGAAGCTTTCTTT. Translated: CASSRSQGGEAFF. The chain uses TRBV14 and TRBJ1-1, with 7 bases that match TRBD1. CDR3 length equals 13 residues. Germline CDR1 SGHDN, CDR2 FVKESK. Losses at the gene ends were 4 bases for V and 8 bases for J; bases not matched to a gene: 7.

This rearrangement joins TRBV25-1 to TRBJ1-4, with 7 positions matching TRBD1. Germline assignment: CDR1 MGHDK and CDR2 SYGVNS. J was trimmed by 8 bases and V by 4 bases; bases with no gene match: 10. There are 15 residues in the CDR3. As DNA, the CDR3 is TGTGCCAGCAGTGGACGACAGGGAAGGAGCGAAAAACTGTTTTTT. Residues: CASSGRQGRSEKLFF.

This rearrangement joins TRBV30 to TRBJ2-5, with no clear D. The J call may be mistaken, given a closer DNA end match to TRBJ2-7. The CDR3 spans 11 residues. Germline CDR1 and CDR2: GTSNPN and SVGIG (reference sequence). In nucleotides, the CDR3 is TGTGCCTGGAGTGTAGGACACGAGCAGTACTTC. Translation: CAWSVGHEQYF.

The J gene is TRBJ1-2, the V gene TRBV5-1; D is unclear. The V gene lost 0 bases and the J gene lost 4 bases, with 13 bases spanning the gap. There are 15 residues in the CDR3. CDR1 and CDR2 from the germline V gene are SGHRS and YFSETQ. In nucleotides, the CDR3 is TGCGCCAGCAGCTTGGGTGCAGGTCTAAGCTATGGCTACACCTTC. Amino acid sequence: CASSLGAGLSYGYTF. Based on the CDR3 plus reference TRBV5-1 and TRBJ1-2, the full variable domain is KAGVTQTPRYLIKTRGQQVTLSCSPISGHRSVSWYQQTPGQGLQFLFEYFSETQRNKGNFPGRFSGRQFSNSRSEMNVSTLELGDSALYLCASSLGAGLSYGYTFGSGTRLTVV.

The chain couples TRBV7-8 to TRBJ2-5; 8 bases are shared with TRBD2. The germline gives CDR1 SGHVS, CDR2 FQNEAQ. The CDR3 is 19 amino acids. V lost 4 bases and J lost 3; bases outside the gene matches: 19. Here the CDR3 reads CASSSPLYGSGTEKETQYF. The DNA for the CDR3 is TGTGCCAGCAGCTCCCCCCTGTATGGTAGCGGGACCGAGAAAGAGACCCAGTACTTC. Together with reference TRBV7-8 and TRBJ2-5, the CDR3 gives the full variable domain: GAGVSQSPRYKVAKRGQDVALRCDPISGHVSLFWYQQALGQGPEFLTYFQNEAQLDKSGLPSDRFFAERPEGSVSTLKIQRTQQEDSAVYLCASSSPLYGSGTEKETQYFGPGTRLLVL.

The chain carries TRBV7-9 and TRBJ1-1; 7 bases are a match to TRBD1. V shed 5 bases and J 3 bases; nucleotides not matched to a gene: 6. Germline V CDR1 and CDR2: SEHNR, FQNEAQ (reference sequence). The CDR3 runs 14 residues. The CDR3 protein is CASSMVTGDTEAFF. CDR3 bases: TGTGCCAGCAGCATGGTTACAGGGGACACTGAAGCTTTCTTT.

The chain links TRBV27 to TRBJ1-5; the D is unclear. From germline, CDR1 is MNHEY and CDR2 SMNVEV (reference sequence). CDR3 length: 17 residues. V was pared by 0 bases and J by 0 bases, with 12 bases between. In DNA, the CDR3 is TGTGCCAGCAGTTTATCGATTTACACCAATAGCAATCAGCCCCAGCATTTT. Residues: CASSLSIYTNSNQPQHF.

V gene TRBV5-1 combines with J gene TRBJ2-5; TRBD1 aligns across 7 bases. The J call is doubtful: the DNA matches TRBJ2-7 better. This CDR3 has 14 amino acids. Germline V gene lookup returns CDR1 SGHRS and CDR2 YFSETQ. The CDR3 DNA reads TGCGCCAGCAGCTCGACAGGGTATGGCTACGAGCAGTACTTC. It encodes CASSSTGYGYEQYF.

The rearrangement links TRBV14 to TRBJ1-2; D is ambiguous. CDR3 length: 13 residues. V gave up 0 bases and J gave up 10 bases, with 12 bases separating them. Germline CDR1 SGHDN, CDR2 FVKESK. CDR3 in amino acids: CASSQERLSLYTF. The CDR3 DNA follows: TGTGCCAGCAGCCAAGAACGTCTGAGTCTCTACACCTTC.

This CDR3 reads CASIGSYGYTF. In DNA, the CDR3 is TGTGCCAGTATCGGGAGCTATGGCTACACCTTC. The chain employs TRBV19 and TRBJ1-2, with D hard to call. Germline values: CDR1 LNHDA, CDR2 SQIVND (reference sequence). The CDR3 runs to 11 residues. V was cut by 7 bases and J by 4 bases, with 7 bases left in between.

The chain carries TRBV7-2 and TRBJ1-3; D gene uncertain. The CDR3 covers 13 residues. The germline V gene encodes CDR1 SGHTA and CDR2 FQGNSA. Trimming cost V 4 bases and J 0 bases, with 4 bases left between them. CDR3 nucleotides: TGTGCCAGCAGCTATTACTCTGGAAACACCATATATTTT. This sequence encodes CASSYYSGNTIYF.